These 28 T cell receptor beta chains originate from one sample sequenced in a study of regulatory T cells in long-lasting Graves disease. CDR3-region Arm-PCR and iRepertoire HTBI primers produced the TCR beta libraries. TCRdb passed the multiplex PCR reads through MiXCR, listing each CDR3 protein once. The data contain 450,000 to 650,000 distinct CDR3 sequences, approximately 16% of them singletons. Time point in this sample: newly diagnosed GD, antithyroid drugs for less than 3 months. RNA isolated from PBMCs was used to make the TCR library. The data also belong to a second study, concerning T cells in Graves' hyperthyroidism and ophthalmopathy.

This material consisted of peripheral blood mononuclear cells (PBMCs), taken at new diagnosis, from a patient treated with antithyroid drugs. These receptors came from a woman aged 35-60 years with Graves disease.

This clonotype was seen repeatedly, ten times or more. CDR3 in DNA: TGTGCCATCAGTGAGTCGAACAGCGCAAATGAGCAGTTCTTC. Protein product: CAISESNSANEQFF. The V gene is TRBV10-3, the J gene TRBJ2-1; D unclear. This CDR3 is built from 14 residues. Deletions cut 0 bases from V and 7 bases from J, with 10 bases between. The germline gives CDR1 ENHRY, CDR2 SYGVKD.

This clonotype was counted between two and nine times. The V call is TRBV6-1, the J call TRBJ2-2; tentative D call: TRBD2 (6 bases). Trimming pared 1 base from V and 5 bases from J, leaving 17 bases between. From germline, CDR1 is MNHNS and CDR2 SASEGT. The CDR3 runs 17 residues. The CDR3 is CASSEGSGRRGTGELFF. The CDR3 nucleotides are TGTGCCAGCAGTGAAGGATCGGGGAGGAGAGGGACCGGGGAGCTGTTTTTT.

This clonotype occurred many times. The chain uses TRBV2 and TRBJ1-1; a possible D gene is TRBD1 (5 bases). The germline V gene has CDR1 SNHLY and CDR2 FYNNEI. The ends were cut back, 0 bases at V and 4 bases at J, with 12 bases in the middle. The CDR3 is 15 residues long. Here the CDR3 DNA reads TGTGCCAGCAGTGAAGCGCGGCAGGGCCTCACTGAAGCTTTCTTT. As protein: CASSEARQGLTEAFF.

V gene TRBV6-6 combines with J gene TRBJ1-5, with TRBD1 as a possible D gene (5 bases). V dropped 0 bases and J dropped 3 bases, with 15 bases sitting between them. This CDR3 spans 17 amino acids. Per germline, CDR1 MNHNY and CDR2 SVGAGI (reference sequence). The CDR3 nucleotides read TGTGCCAGCAGTTACTCGAGTCGGGGCGGGTACAATCAGCCCCAGCATTTT. This gives the protein CASSYSSRGGYNQPQHF.

This clonotype was recorded many times. V gene TRBV18 combines with J gene TRBJ2-7; 7 bases align to TRBD2. There are 14 residues in the CDR3. V trimming: 2 bases; J trimming: 5 bases; junction bases outside the gene matches: 6. Germline assignment: CDR1 KGHSH and CDR2 LQKENI. The CDR3 region has the DNA TGTGCCAGCTCACCAGGGGGGGGAAGGAACGAGCAGTACTTC. Translated, it gives CASSPGGGRNEQYF.

This clonotype was recorded at least ten times. This chain connects TRBV2 to TRBJ1-6; D remains unclear. CDR1 is SNHLY, CDR2 FYNNEI, per germline. The CDR3 is made up of 13 amino acids. The ends were cut back, 4 bases at V and 8 bases at J, with 9 bases in the middle. The CDR3 region is CASSANSDSPLHF. As DNA, the CDR3 is TGTGCCAGCAGTGCTAACTCGGATTCACCCCTCCACTTT.

This clonotype has at least ten counts. The chain carries TRBV28 and TRBJ2-1; 9 bases are a match to TRBD2. Germline V lookup: CDR1 MDHEN, CDR2 SYDVKM. Trimming took 7 bases from V and 2 from J; bases not matched to a gene: 6. The CDR3 is made up of 15 amino acids. CDR3 residues: CASTAGLAPYNEQFF. The DNA of the CDR3 is TGTGCCAGCACAGCGGGACTAGCCCCCTACAATGAGCAGTTCTTC.

Many counts were recorded for this clonotype. The chain employs TRBV18 and TRBJ1-4; the D is unclear. Germline CDR1 is KGHSH and CDR2 is LQKENI. Trimming cost V 3 bases and J 8 bases, with 7 bases left between them. The CDR3 covers 12 residues. The CDR3 sequence: CASSPATEKLFF. CDR3 nucleotides: TGTGCCAGCTCACCGGCGACCGAAAAACTGTTTTTT. Together with reference TRBV18 and TRBJ1-4, the CDR3 gives the full variable domain: NAGVMQNPRHLVRRRGQEARLRCSPMKGHSHVYWYRQLPEEGLKFMVYLQKENIIDESGMPKERFSAEFPKEGPSILRIQQVVRGDSAAYFCASSPATEKLFFGSGTQLSVL.

This clonotype showed up many times. V gene TRBV24-1 combines with J gene TRBJ2-3, with a weak D call TRBD2 (6 bases). Germline V gene sequence: CDR1 KGHDR, CDR2 SFDVKD. This CDR3 has 16 residues. V was clipped by 1 base and J by 1 base, with 11 bases between them. This CDR3 is CATSDFGGDGTDTQYF. The CDR3 DNA sequence: TGTGCCACCAGTGATTTTGGCGGGGACGGCACAGATACGCAGTATTTT.

This clonotype appeared a few times. The gene calls are TRBV12-3 or TRBV12-4 and TRBJ1-5; the D gene is possibly TRBD1 (6 bases). The CDR3 extends over 19 amino acids. The ends were cut back, 4 bases at V and 2 bases at J, with 24 bases in the middle. CDR3 in DNA: TGTGCCAGCAGTTGGAGGGGGGCCCTTTTACACCGTGGCAATCAGCCCCAGCATTTT. Amino acids: CASSWRGALLHRGNQPQHF.

The chain combines TRBV3-1 with TRBJ2-5; TRBD2 aligns across 9 bases. V was clipped by 3 bases and J by 5 bases; unmatched bases: 7. The CDR3 covers 15 residues. CDR1 and CDR2 from the germline V gene are LGHDT and YNNKEL (reference sequence). Here the CDR3 DNA reads TGTGCCAGCAGCCAGGGCGGGGGGGCCCGTGAGACCCAGTACTTC. Translation gives CASSQGGGARETQYF.

This clonotype was picked up a small number of times. The chain combines TRBV12-3 or TRBV12-4 with TRBJ1-5, with 10 positions matching TRBD1. CDR3 length: 15 amino acids. Trimming took 5 bases from V and 6 from J; bases not matched to a gene: 7. Here the CDR3 reads CASSGDRTGGQPQHF. CDR3 nucleotides: TGTGCCAGCAGTGGGGACCGGACAGGGGGTCAGCCCCAGCATTTT.

V and J are TRBV5-1 and TRBJ1-2, with 7 bases that match TRBD1. CDR1 and CDR2 from the germline V gene are SGHRS and YFSETQ. There are 15 residues in the CDR3. Germline trimming cut 5 bases from V and 2 bases from J; bases unmatched to any gene: 9. For the CDR3, the DNA is TGCGCCAGCAGTTACCCCGACAGGGACAACTATGGCTACACCTTC. Its translation is CASSYPDRDNYGYTF.

About this clonotype itself: Just one base apart from a much larger clone, this may be a read error. The gene calls are TRBV2 and TRBJ2-4; 11 bases are shared with TRBD1. The CDR3 contains 16 residues. The ends lost 9 bases at V and 6 bases at J; junction bases unmatched: 13. The V gene's germline CDR1 is SNHLY and CDR2 FYNNEI. For the CDR3, the DNA is TGTGCCAGGAGGGCAGAAGGGACAGGGGGTGGAAACATTCAGTACTTC. Protein: CARRAEGTGGGNIQYF.

Points on this clonotype: A read error may be the cause here, since a much bigger clone is one base away. This chain joins TRBV6-2 or TRBV6-3 and TRBJ2-5; TRBD1 agrees at 8 bases. This CDR3 spans 14 amino acids. The ends lost 4 bases at V and 11 bases at J; junction bases unmatched: 12. The germline gives CDR1 MNHEY, CDR2 SVGEGT. Here the CDR3 DNA reads TGTGCCAGCAGTTGGACAGGGAGGAGCAATGAGCAGTACTTC. Translated: CASSWTGRSNEQYF.

The chain joins TRBV7-3 to TRBJ1-2; D is uncertain. Deletions cut 0 bases from V and 8 bases from J, with 16 bases between. This CDR3 spans 15 amino acids. Germline CDR1 and CDR2: SGHTA and FQGTGA. CDR3 loop: CASSLTPILEGGYTF. The DNA for the CDR3 is TGTGCCAGCAGCTTAACCCCGATCCTGGAGGGAGGCTACACCTTC.

This clonotype was counted many times. The rearrangement joins TRBV9 to TRBJ2-3, with unresolved D. Trimming took off 1 base at V and 0 bases at J, with 12 bases between the two ends. The CDR3 runs to 16 residues. Germline assignment: CDR1 SGDLS and CDR2 YYNGEE. The CDR3 is CASSVRATSSTDTQYF. The CDR3 DNA reads as TGTGCCAGCAGCGTACGGGCCACTTCCAGCACAGATACGCAGTATTTT. Full variable domain (missing parts from reference TRBV9 and TRBJ2-3): DSGVTQTPKHLITATGQRVTLRCSPRSGDLSVYWYQQSLDQGLQFLIQYYNGEERAKGNILERFSAQQFPDLHSELNLSSLELGDSALYFCASSVRATSSTDTQYFGPGTRLTVL.

This clonotype was seen only a few times. The chain joins TRBV20-1 to TRBJ2-3; 8 positions agree with TRBD2. CDR3 length equals 14 residues. Unmatched junction bases numbered 10, after V lost 2 bases and J lost 9 bases. Per the germline V gene, CDR1 is DFQATT and CDR2 is SNEGSKA (reference sequence). For the CDR3, the DNA is TGCAGTGCTAGACGGGGGGGGGGCTCTCAAACGCAGTATTTT. Translating gives CSARRGGGSQTQYF.

The chain links TRBV10-1 to TRBJ1-5; TRBD1 matches at 8 bases. This CDR3 region has 14 residues. The V gene end was trimmed by 6 bases and the J gene end by 6 bases; junction bases not matched to a gene: 7. From germline, CDR1 is WNHNN and CDR2 SYGVQD (reference sequence). The DNA for the CDR3 is TGCGCCAGCAGCCCGGACAGGGAGGGTCAGCCCCAGCATTTT. Its translation is CASSPDREGQPQHF.

A word on this clonotype: This may stem from a read error, because a much larger clone lies one nucleotide away. This sequence joins TRBV20-1 and TRBJ1-2; D uncertain. CDR1 and CDR2 (germline): DFQATT, SNEGSKA (reference sequence). The ends were cut back, 6 bases at V and 3 bases at J, with 14 bases in the middle. The CDR3 has 13 amino acids. The CDR3 nucleotides read TGCAGTGCGCGGGGTGGGGATGACTATGGCTACACCTTC. This codes for CSARGGDDYGYTF.

J is TRBJ2-5 and V is TRBV7-9, with no clear D. Between the trimmed V and J ends, which lost 1 base and 3 bases, there was a span of 6 bases. The CDR3 contains 13 residues. Per germline, CDR1 SEHNR and CDR2 FQNEAQ (reference sequence). The CDR3 loop is CASSLVLKETQYF. For the CDR3, the DNA is TGTGCCAGCAGCTTAGTCTTAAAAGAGACCCAGTACTTC.

This clonotype has a handful of counts. The chain recombines TRBV30 with TRBJ2-1, with TRBD2 matching 8 bases. Per germline, CDR1 GTSNPN and CDR2 SVGIG (reference sequence). V lost 3 bases and J lost 5; bases outside the gene matches: 12. This CDR3 is 16 amino acids long. The chain's CDR3 is CAWSLLWRGVNNEQFF. The CDR3 bases are TGTGCCTGGAGCTTACTATGGCGGGGGGTGAACAATGAGCAGTTCTTC.

This clonotype was counted between two and nine times. V and J are TRBV6-1 and TRBJ1-2; tentatively, D is TRBD1 (5 bases). This CDR3 comprises 12 residues. The germline V gene encodes CDR1 MNHNS and CDR2 SASEGT. Trimming shortened V by 5 bases and J by 6 bases, and 10 bases separated the two germline ends. DNA of the CDR3: TGTGCCAGCAGTAAGGGGCAGGATGGCTACACCTTC. It codes for CASSKGQDGYTF.

This clonotype has a single count. It is likely a read error, because the conserved phenylalanine at the end of the CDR3 is missing. The chain is built from TRBV10-3 and TRBJ1-2, with D hard to call. Trimming stripped 3 bases from V and 8 bases from J, with 13 bases between. Germline assignment: CDR1 ENHRY and CDR2 SYGVKD. The length of the CDR3 is 13 residues. The CDR3 loop is CAISDGQSRGYTL. The CDR3 nucleotides read TGTGCCATCAGTGACGGGCAGTCCAGGGGCTACACCTTA.

This clonotype was counted many times. The chain couples TRBV12-3 or TRBV12-4 to TRBJ1-1, with unresolved D. This CDR3 has 14 amino acids. V lost 1 base and J 0 bases, leaving 6 bases between the germline ends. CDR3 amino acids: CASSLVLMNTEAFF. In DNA, the CDR3 is TGTGCCAGCAGTTTAGTTCTGATGAACACTGAAGCTTTCTTT.

On this clonotype: A far larger clone is off by one base, so a read error is likely. The chain carries TRBV28 and TRBJ2-7; 8 bases line up with TRBD1. The length of the CDR3 is 15 residues. The germline CDR1 and CDR2 sequences are MDHEN and SYDVKM. Written as DNA, the CDR3 is TGTGCCATCAGTGAAAGTGCAGGGGGCACCTACGAGCAGTACTTC. Translated: CAISESAGGTYEQYF.

This clonotype was seen a few times. This chain connects TRBV28 to TRBJ2-2; D remains unclear. V lost 6 bases to trimming and J lost 7 bases, with 9 bases between them. Per the germline V gene, CDR1 is MDHEN and CDR2 is SYDVKM. The CDR3 is 12 amino acids. The CDR3 DNA reads as TGTGCCAGCAGATTAGCCGGCGGGGAGCTGTTTTTT. Its protein is CASRLAGGELFF. The full variable domain, rest sourced from reference TRBV28 and TRBJ2-2, is DVKVTQSSRYLVKRTGEKVFLECVQDMDHENMFWYRQDPGLGLRLIYFSYDVKMKEKGDIPEGYSVSREKKERFSLILESASTNQTSMYLCASRLAGGELFFGEGSRLTVL.

This clonotype appeared many times. V and J are TRBV2 and TRBJ2-1; TRBD2 agrees at 10 bases. The ends lost 7 bases at V and 8 bases at J; junction bases unmatched: 11. Germline CDR1 reads SNHLY; CDR2 reads FYNNEI. The CDR3 has 15 residues. As DNA, the CDR3 is TGTGCCAGCAAGAGGTTAAGCGGGGGGGCCGATGAGCAGTTCTTC. This codes for CASKRLSGGADEQFF. The whole variable domain, remainder taken from reference TRBV2 and TRBJ2-1, is EPEVTQTPSHQVTQMGQEVILRCVPISNHLYFYWYRQILGQKVEFLVSFYNNEISEKSEIFDDQFSVERPDGSNFTLKIRSTKLEDSAMYFCASKRLSGGADEQFFGPGTRLTVL.